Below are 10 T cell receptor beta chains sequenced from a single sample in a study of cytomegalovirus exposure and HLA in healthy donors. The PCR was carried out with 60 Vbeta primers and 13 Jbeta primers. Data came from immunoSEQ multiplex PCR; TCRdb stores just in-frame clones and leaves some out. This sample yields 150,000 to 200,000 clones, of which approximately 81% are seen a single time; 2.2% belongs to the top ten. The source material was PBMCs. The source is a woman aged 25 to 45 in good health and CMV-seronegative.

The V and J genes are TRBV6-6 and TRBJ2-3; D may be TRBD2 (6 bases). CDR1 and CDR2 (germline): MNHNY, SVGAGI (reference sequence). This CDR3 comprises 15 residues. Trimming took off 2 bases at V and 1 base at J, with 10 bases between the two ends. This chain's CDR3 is CASSYRTGGTDTQYF. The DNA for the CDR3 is TGTGCCAGCAGTTACCGTACGGGAGGCACAGATACGCAGTATTTT.

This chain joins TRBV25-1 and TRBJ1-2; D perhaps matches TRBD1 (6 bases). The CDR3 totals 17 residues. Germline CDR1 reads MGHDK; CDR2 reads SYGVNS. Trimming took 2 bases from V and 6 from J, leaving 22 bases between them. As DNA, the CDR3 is TGTGCCAGCAGTGAAACCAAGCCAAGGGACAAGAGAGATGGCTACACCTTC. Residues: CASSETKPRDKRDGYTF.

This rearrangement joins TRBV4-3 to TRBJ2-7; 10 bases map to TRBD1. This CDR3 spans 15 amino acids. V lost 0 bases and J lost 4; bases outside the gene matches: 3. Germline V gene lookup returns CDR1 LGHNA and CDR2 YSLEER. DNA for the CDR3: TGCGCCAGCAGCCAAGAGAGACAGGGGGCATACGAGCAGTACTTC. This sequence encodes CASSQERQGAYEQYF.

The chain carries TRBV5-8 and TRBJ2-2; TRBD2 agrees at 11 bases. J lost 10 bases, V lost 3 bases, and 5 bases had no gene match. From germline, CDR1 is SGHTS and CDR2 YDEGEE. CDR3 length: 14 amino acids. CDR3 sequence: CASSYGTSGTELFF. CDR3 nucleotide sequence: TGTGCCAGCAGCTACGGGACTAGCGGAACGGAGCTGTTTTTT.

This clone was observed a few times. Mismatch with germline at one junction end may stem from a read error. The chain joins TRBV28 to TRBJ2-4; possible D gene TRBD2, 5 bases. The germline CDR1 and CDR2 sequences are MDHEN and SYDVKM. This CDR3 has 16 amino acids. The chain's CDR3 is CASSPGSDMAKNSQYF. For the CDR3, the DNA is TGTGCCAGCAGTCCGGGGAGCGATATGGCCAAAAACAGTCAGTACTTC.

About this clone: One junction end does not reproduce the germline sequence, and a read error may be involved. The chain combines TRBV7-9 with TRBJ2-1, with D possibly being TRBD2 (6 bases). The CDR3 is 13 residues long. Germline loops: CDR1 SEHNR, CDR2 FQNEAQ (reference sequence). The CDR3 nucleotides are TGTTCCAGCAGCACCCCGGGAGAAAATGAGCAGTTCTTC. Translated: CSSSTPGENEQFF.

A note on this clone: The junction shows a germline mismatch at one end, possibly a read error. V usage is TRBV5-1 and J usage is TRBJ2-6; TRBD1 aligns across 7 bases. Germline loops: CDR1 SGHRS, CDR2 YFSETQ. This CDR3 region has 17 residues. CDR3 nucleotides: TGCGCCAGCAGCGACGGGACAGCGATCTCTGGGGCCAACGGCCTGACTTTC. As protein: CASSDGTAISGANGLTF.

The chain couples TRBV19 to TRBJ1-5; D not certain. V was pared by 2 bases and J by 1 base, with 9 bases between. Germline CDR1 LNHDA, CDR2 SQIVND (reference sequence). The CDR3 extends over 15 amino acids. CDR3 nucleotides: TGTGCCAGTAGTATATCGGGGTGGAGCAATCAGCCCCAGCATTTT. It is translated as CASSISGWSNQPQHF. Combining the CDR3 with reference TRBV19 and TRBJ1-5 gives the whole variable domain DGGITQSPKYLFRKEGQNVTLSCEQNLNHDAMYWYRQDPGQGLRLIYYSQIVNDFQKGDIAEGYSVSREKKESFPLTVTSAQKNPTAFYLCASSISGWSNQPQHFGDGTRLSIL.

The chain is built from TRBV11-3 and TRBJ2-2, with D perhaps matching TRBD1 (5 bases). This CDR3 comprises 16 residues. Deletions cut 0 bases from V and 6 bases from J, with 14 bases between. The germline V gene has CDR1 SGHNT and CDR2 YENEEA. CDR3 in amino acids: CASSLDPQGAAGELFF. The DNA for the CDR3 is TGTGCCAGCAGCTTAGATCCCCAGGGTGCGGCCGGGGAGCTGTTTTTT.

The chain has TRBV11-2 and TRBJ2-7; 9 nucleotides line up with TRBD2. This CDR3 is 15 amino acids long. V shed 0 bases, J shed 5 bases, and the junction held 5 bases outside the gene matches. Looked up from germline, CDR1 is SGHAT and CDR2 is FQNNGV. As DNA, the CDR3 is TGTGCCAGCAGCTTAGATCTAGCGGGGAGCGACGAGCAGTACTTC. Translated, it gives CASSLDLAGSDEQYF.